This T cell receptor beta chain was retrieved from a study of multiple sclerosis patients with progressive multifocal leukoencephalopathy. The study, taken as a whole, reports: PML-onset expanded TRB clones were detectable before and during natalizumab therapy.

Time point reported: time of PML onset. PML was confirmed by JC virus DNA in cerebrospinal fluid. The T3 samples were drawn when PML began. With respect to this clone: As yet, its antigen is unknown.

TCRdb's table, derived via immunoSEQ multiplex PCR, lists solely in-frame clones and lacks some. The sample holds some 30,000 clones, around 85% seen once. This TCR was sampled from a woman in her 30s with progressive multifocal leukoencephalopathy. The sample was PBMCs, taken from a patient treated with natalizumab.

CDR3 region: CASSVQGQANTEAFF. CDR3 sequence (DNA): TGTGCCAGCTCAGTCCAGGGACAGGCGAACACTGAAGCTTTCTTT. J is TRBJ1-1 and V is TRBV18; TRBD1 matches at 8 bases. The trim removed 5 bases at V and 1 base at J, leaving 6 bases unmatched. This CDR3 has 15 amino acids. Germline-derived CDR1 and CDR2 are KGHSH and LQKENI.